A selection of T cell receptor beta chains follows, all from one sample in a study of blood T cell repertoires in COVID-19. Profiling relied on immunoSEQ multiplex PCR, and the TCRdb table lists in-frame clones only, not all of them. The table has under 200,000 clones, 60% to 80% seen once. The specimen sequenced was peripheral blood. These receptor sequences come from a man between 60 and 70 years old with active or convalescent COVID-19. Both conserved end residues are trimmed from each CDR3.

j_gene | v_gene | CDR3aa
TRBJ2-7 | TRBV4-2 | ASSQEESGDYEQY
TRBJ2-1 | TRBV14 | ASSGTNRYNEQF
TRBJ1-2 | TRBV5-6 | ASSPAGGFGGYT
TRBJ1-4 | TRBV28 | ASTLQSFNEKLF
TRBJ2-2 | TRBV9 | ASSVGNLNSGELF
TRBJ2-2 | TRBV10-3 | AISVTGTSGANTGELF
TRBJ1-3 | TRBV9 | ASSVRQAASGNTIY
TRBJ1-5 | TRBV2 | ASSVEGVLSAQPQH
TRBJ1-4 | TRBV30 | AWSREGIGEKLF
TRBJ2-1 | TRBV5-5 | ASSPQYNEQF
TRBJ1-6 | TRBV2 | ASSEGAVSSLH
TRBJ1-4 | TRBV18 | ASSLLNSRSNEKLF
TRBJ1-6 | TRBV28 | ASCRSRGSVPLH
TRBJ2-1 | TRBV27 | ASSLGRTGPYNEQF
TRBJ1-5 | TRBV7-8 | ASSQGGNQPQH
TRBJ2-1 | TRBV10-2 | ASSETSGRALNEQF
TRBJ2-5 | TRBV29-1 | SEIQGQETQY
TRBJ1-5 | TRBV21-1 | ASSKAQAYNQPQH
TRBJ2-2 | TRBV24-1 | ATSEEGGKVGELF
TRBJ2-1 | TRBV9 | ASSVVAGGDNEQF
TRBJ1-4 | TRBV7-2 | ASSLSTATNEKLF
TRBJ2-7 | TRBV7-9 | ASSLARGYYEQY
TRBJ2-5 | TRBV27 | ASSAPGQGGETQY
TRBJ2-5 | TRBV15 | ATSGTGGETQY
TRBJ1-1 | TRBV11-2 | ASSPSRDPNTEAF
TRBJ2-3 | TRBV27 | ASRVRGTDTQY
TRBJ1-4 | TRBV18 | ASSSLDLEKLF
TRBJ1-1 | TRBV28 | ASSLIRTGVTVGAF
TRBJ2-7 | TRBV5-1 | ASSRDSPYEQY
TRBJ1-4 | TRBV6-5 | ASSLGTLDEKLF
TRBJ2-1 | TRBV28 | ASRTSGYEQF
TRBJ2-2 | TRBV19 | ASSIPTGANTGELF
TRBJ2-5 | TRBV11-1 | ASSRGDREYETQY
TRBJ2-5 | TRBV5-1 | ASSSGTVETQY
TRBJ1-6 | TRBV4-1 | ASSPHDPRVRDSPLH
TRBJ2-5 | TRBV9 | ASSVGIAGEGETQY
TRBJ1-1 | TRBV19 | ASTQTGEDEAF
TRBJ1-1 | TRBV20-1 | SARGNSEAF
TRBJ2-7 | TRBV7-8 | ASSTLATGSGEQY
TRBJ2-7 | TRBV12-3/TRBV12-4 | ASRAATKQY
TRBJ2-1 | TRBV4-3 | ASSQRWGTQLAGAHNEQF
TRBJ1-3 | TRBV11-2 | ASSPPRRPSSGNTIY
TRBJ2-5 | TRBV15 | ATSRDTGTQY
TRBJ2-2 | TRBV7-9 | ASGQAGVSGELF
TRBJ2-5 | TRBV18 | ASSPGNSPAETQY
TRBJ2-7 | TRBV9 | SGIYEQY
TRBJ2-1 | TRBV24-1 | AAIRDRGMNEQF
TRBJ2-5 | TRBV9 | ASSVGTGGGETQY
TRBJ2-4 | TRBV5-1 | ASSLAYLGGGENIQY
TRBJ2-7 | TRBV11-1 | ASSSPTGDPYEQY
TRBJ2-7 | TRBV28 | ASSRSLGRDN
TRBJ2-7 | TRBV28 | ASTDPFWEGGNYEQY
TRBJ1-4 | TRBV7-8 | ASSLGHSLGEKLF
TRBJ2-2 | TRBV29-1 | SVVGTGSIGELF
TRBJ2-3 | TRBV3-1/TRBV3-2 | ASTFLTGGTDTQY
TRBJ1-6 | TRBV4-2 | ASSQGQQAPDAPLH
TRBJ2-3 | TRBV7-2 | ASSASILYPQY
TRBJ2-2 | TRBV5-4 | ASSQGQLDTGELF
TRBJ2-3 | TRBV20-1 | SASRAGSTDTQY
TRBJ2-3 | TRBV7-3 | ASRETSGTDTQY